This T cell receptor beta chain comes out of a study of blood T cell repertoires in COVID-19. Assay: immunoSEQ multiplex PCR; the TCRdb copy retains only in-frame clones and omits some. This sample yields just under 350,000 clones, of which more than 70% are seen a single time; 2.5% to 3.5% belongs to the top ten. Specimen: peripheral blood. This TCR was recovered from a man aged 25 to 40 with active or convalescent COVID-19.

The CDR3, as DNA: TGTGCCAGCTTATCTAGCGGGGGCGACGAGCAGTACTTC. This codes for CASLSSGGDEQYF. The chain employs TRBV28 and TRBJ2-7; 10 bases align to TRBD2. Germline V gives CDR1 MDHEN, CDR2 SYDVKM. The CDR3 has 13 residues. Germline trimming cut 8 bases from V and 5 bases from J; bases unmatched to any gene: 6.